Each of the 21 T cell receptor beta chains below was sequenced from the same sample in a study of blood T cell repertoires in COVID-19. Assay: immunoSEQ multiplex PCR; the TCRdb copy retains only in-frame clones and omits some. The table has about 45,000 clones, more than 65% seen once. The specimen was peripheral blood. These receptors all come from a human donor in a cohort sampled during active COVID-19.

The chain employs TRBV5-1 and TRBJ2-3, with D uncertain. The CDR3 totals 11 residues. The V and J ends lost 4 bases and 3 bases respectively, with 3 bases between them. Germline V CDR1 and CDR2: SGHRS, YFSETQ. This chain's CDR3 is CASSLTDTQYF. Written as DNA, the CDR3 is TGCGCCAGCAGCCTAACAGATACGCAGTATTTT.

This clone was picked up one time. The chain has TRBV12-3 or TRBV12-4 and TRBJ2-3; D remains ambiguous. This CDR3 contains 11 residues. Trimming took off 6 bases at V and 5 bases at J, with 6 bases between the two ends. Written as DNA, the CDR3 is TGTGCCAGCAGCGAGAGAGATACGCAGTATTTT. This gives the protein CASSERDTQYF.

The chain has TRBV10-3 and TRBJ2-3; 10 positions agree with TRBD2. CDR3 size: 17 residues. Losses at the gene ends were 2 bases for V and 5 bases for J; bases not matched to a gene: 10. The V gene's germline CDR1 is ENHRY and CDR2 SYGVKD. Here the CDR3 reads CAISEARASGSGDTQYF. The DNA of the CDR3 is TGTGCCATCAGTGAGGCCCGAGCTAGCGGGAGTGGAGATACGCAGTATTTT.

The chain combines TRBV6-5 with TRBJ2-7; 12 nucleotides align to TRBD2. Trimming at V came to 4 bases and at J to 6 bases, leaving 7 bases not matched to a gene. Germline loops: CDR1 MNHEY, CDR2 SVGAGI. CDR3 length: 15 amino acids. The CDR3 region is CASSSSGRAVGEQYF. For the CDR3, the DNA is TGTGCCAGCAGTTCTAGCGGGAGGGCCGTCGGCGAGCAGTACTTC.

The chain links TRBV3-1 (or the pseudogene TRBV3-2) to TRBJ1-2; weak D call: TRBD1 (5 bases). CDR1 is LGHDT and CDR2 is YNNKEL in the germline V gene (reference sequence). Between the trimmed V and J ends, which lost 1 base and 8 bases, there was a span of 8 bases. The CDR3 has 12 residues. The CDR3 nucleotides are TGTGCCAGCAGCCAAGGGGGCCGGGGCTACACCTTC. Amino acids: CASSQGGRGYTF.

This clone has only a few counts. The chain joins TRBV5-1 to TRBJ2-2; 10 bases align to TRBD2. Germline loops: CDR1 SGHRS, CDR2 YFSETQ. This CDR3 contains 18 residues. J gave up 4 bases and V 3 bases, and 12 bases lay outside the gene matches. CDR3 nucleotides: TGCGCCAGCAGCTCCCCGTCCTCTAGCGGGAGTTCCACCGGGGAGCTGTTTTTT. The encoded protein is CASSSPSSSGSSTGELFF.

The CDR3 here is CASSELATNEKLFF. CDR3 bases: TGTGCCAGCAGTGAACTTGCAACTAATGAAAAACTGTTTTTT. The chain is built from TRBV6-1 and TRBJ1-4; D unclear. Germline V gene sequence: CDR1 MNHNS, CDR2 SASEGT. The CDR3 has 14 amino acids. The germline V and J ends were trimmed by 2 bases and 0 bases, with 4 bases remaining between them.

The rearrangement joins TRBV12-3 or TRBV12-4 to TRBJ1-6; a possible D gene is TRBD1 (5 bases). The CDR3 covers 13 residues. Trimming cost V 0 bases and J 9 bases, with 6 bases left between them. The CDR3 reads CASSLAGGSPLHF. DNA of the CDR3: TGTGCCAGCAGTTTAGCGGGGGGTTCACCCCTCCACTTT.

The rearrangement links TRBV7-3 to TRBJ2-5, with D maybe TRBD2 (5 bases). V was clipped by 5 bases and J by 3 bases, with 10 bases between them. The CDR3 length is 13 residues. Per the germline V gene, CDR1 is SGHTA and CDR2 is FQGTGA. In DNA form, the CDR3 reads TGTGCCAGCAGCCAATGGCGGGAAGAGACCCAGTACTTC. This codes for CASSQWREETQYF.

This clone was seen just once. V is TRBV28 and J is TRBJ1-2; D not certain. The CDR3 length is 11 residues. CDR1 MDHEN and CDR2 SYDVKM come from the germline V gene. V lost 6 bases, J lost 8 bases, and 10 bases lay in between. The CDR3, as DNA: TGTGCCAGCAGCTCGGCGCGGGGCTACACCTTC. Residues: CASSSARGYTF.

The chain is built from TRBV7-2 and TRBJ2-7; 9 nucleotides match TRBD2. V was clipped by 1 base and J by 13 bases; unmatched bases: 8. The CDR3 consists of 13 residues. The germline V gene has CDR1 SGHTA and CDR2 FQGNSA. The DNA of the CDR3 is TGTGCCAGCAGCTTAGGGCTAGCGGGACTCTGCTACTTC. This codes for CASSLGLAGLCYF.

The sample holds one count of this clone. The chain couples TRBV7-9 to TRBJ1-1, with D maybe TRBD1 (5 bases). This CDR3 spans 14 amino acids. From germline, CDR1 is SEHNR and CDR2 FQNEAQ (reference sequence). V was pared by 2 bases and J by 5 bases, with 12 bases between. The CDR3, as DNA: TGTGCCAGCAGCTTAAGGGGCTACGGGACTGAAGCTTTCTTT. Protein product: CASSLRGYGTEAFF.

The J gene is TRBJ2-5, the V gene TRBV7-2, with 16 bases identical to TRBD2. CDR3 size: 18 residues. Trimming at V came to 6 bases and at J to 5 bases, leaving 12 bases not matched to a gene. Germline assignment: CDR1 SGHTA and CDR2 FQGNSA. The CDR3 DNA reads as TGTGCCAGCAGTCCCCAGGCGGGACTAGCGGGGGGGTCGGAGACCCAGTACTTC. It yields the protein CASSPQAGLAGGSETQYF.

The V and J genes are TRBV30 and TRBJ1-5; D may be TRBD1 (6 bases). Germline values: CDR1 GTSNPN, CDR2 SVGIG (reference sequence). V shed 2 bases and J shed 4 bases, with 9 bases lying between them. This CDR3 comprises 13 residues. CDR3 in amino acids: CAWSTQGNQPQHF. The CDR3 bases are TGTGCCTGGAGTACACAGGGAAATCAGCCCCAGCATTTT.

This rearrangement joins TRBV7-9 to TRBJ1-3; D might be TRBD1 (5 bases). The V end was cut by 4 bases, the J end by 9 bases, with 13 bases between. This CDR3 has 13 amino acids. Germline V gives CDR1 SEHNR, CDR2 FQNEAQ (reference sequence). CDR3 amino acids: CASSYFGTPTIYF. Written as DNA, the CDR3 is TGTGCCAGCAGCTACTTCGGGACTCCCACCATATATTTT.

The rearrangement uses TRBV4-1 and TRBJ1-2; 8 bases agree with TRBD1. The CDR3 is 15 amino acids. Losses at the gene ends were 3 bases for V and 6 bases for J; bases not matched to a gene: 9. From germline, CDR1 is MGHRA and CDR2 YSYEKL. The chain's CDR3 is CASSQPDREENGYTF. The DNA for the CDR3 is TGCGCCAGCAGCCAGCCGGACAGGGAAGAGAATGGCTACACCTTC.

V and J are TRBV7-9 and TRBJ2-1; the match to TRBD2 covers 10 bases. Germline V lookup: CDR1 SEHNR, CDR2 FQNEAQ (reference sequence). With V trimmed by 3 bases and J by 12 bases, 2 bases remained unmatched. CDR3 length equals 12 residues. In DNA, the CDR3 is TGTGCCAGCAGCTTTAGCGGGAGGAGGCAGTTCTTC. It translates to CASSFSGRRQFF.

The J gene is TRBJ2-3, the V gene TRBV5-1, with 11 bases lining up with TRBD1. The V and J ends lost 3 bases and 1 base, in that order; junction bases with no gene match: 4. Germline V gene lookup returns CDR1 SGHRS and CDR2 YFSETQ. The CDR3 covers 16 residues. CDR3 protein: CASSSRTGGGTDTQYF. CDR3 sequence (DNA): TGCGCCAGCAGCTCCCGGACAGGGGGCGGCACAGATACGCAGTATTTT.

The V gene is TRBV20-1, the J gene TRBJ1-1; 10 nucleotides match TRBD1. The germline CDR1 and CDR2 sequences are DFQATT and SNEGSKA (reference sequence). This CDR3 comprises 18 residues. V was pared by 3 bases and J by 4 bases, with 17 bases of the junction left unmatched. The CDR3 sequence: CSASRAPGQGSTGTEAFF. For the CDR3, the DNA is TGCAGTGCTAGTCGAGCCCCGGGACAGGGGTCTACGGGCACTGAAGCTTTCTTT.

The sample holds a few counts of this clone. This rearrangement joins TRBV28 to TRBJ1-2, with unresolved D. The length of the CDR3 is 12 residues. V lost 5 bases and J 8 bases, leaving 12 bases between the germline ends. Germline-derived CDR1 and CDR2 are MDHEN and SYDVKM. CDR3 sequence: CASSPTTRGYTF. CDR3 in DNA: TGTGCCAGCAGTCCAACCACCAGGGGCTACACCTTC.

The CDR3 DNA follows: TGTGCCAGCAGTACCTCACGAGGCTATGGCTACACCTTC. It encodes CASSTSRGYGYTF. V gene TRBV27 combines with J gene TRBJ1-2, with unresolved D. V lost 5 bases to trimming and J lost 4 bases, with 11 bases between them. This CDR3 has 13 residues. The germline V gene encodes CDR1 MNHEY and CDR2 SMNVEV (reference sequence).